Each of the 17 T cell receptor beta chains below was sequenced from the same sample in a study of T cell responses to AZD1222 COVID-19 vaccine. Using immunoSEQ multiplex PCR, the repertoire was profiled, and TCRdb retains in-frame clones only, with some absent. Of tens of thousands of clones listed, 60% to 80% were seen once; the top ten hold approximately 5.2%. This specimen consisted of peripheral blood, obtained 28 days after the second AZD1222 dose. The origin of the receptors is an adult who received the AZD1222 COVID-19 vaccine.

The CDR3 is CASSLTAGAGDGYTF. CDR3 sequence (DNA): TGCGCCAGCAGCTTGACGGCGGGGGCGGGGGATGGCTACACCTTC. The chain employs TRBV5-1 and TRBJ1-2; tentatively, D is TRBD1 (6 bases). Germline V gene data show CDR1 as SGHRS and CDR2 as YFSETQ. This CDR3 region has 15 residues. V gave up 1 base and J gave up 6 bases, with 16 bases separating them.

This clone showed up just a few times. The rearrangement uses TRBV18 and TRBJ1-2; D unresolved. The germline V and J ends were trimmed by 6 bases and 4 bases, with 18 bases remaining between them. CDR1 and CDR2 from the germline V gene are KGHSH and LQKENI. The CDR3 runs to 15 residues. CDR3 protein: CASSDQDGRFYGYTF. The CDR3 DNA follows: TGTGCCAGCTCGGACCAAGATGGACGCTTCTATGGCTACACCTTC.

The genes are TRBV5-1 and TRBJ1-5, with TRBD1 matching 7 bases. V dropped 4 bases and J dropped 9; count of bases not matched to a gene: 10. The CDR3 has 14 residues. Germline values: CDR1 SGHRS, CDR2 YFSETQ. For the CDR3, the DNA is TGCGCCAGCAGCCCGGGACAGACCGAATCGCCCCAGCATTTT. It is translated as CASSPGQTESPQHF.

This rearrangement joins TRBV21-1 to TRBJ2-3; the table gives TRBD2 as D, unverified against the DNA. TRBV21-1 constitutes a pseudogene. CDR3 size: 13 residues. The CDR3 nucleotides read TGTGCCAGCAGTCCCGTCGGTACAGATACGCAGTATTTT. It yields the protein CASSPVGTDTQYF.

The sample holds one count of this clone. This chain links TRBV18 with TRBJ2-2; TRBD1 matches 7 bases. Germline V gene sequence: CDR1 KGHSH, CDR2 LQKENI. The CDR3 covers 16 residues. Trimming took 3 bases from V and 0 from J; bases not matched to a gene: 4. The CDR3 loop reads CASSPKTGTNTGELFF. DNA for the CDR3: TGTGCCAGCTCACCTAAGACAGGGACGAACACCGGGGAGCTGTTTTTT.

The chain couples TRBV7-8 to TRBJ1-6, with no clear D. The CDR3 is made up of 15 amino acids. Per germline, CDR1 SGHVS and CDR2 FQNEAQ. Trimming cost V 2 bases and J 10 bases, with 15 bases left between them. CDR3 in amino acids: CASSLSDGGLSPLHF. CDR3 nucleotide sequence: TGTGCCAGCAGCTTATCGGACGGTGGTTTGTCACCCCTCCACTTT.

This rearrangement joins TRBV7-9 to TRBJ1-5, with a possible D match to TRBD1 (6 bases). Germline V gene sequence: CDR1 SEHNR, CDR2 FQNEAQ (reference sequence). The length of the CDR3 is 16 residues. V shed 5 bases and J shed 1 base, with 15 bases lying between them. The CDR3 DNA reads TGTGCCAGCAGCCCCCAGGGGTCCGGGAGCAATCAGCCCCAGCATTTT. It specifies CASSPQGSGSNQPQHF.

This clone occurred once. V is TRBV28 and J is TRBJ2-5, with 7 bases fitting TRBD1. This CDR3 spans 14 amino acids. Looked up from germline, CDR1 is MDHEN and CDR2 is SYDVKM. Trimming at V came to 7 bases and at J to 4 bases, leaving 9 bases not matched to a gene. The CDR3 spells CASTKNRGPETQYF. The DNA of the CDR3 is TGTGCCAGCACCAAGAACAGGGGCCCAGAGACCCAGTACTTC.

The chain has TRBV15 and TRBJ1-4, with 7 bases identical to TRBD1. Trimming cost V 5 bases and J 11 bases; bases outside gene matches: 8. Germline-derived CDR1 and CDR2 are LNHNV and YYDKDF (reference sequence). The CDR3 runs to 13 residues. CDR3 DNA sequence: TGTGCCACCAGCCTCCGGGACAGTACGAAACTGTTTTTT. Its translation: CATSLRDSTKLFF. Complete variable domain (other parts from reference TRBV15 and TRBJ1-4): DAMVIQNPRYQVTQFGKPVTLSCSQTLNHNVMYWYQQKSSQAPKLLFHYYDKDFNNEADTPDNFQSRRPNTSFCFLDIRSPGLGDTAMYLCATSLRDSTKLFFGSGTQLSVL.

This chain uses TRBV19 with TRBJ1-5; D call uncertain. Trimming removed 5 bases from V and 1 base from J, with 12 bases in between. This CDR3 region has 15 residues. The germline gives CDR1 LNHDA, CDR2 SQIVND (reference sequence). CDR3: CASSSPWVSNQPQHF. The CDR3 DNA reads TGTGCCAGTAGTTCACCCTGGGTCAGCAATCAGCCCCAGCATTTT.

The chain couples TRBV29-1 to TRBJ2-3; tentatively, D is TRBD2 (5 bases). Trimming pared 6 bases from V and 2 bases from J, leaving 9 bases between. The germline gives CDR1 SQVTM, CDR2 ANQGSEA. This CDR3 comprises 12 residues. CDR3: CSVPGNTDTQYF. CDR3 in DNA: TGCAGCGTACCGGGAAACACAGATACGCAGTATTTT.

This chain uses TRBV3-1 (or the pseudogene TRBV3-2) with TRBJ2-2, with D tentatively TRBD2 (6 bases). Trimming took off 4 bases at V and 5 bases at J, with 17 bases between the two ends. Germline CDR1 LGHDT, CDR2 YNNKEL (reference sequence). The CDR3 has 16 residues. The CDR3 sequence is CASSPPRGGGTGELFF. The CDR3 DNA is TGTGCCAGCAGCCCCCCCCGAGGTGGGGGGACCGGGGAGCTGTTTTTT.

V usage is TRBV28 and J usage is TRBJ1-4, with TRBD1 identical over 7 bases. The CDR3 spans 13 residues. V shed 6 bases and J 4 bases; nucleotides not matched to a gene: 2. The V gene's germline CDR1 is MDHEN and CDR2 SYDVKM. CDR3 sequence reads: CASRRDSNEKLFF. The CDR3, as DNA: TGTGCCAGCAGACGGGACAGTAATGAAAAACTGTTTTTT.

CDR3 DNA sequence: TGTGCCAGCAGCGACGCAAGGGGAGTAGGCACTGAAGCTTTCTTT. Amino acids: CASSDARGVGTEAFF. The chain recombines TRBV5-4 with TRBJ1-1, with TRBD1 as a possible D gene (5 bases). The CDR3 length is 15 residues. Germline V gives CDR1 SGHNT, CDR2 YYREEE (reference sequence). Trimming stripped 4 bases from V and 4 bases from J, with 17 bases between. Together with reference TRBV5-4 and TRBJ1-1, the CDR3 gives the full variable domain: ETGVTQSPTHLIKTRGQQVTLRCSSQSGHNTVSWYQQALGQGPQFIFQYYREEENGRGNFPPRFSGLQFPNYSSELNVNALELDDSALYLCASSDARGVGTEAFFGQGTRLTVV.

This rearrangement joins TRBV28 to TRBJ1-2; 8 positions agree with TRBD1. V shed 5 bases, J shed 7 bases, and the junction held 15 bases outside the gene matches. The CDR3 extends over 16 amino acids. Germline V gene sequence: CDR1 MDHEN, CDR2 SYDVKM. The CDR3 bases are TGTGCCAGCAGTCTAACGAGCGCAGGGGGCAGAGGTGGCTACACCTTC. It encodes CASSLTSAGGRGGYTF.

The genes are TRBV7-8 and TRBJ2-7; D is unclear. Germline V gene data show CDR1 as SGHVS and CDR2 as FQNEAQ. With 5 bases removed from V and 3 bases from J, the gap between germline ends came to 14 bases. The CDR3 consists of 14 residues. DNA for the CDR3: TGTGCCAGCAGCCGAGGTGGGAAGATCTACGAGCAGTACTTC. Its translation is CASSRGGKIYEQYF. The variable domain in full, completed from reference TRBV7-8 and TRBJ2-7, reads GAGVSQSPRYKVAKRGQDVALRCDPISGHVSLFWYQQALGQGPEFLTYFQNEAQLDKSGLPSDRFFAERPEGSVSTLKIQRTQQEDSAVYLCASSRGGKIYEQYFGPGTRLTVT.

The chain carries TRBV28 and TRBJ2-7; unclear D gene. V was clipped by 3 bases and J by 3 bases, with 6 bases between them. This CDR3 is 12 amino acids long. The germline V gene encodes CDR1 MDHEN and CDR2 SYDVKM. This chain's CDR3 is CASSFSYYEQYF. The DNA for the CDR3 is TGTGCCAGCAGTTTTTCTTACTACGAGCAGTACTTC.